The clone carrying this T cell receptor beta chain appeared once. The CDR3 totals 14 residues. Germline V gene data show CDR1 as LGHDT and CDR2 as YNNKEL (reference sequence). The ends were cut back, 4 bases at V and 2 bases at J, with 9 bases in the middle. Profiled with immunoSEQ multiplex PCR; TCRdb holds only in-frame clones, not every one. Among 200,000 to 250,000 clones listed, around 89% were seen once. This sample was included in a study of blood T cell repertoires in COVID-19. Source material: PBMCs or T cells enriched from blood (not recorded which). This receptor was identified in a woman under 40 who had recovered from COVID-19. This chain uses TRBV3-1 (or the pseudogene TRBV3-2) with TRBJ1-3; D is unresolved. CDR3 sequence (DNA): TGTGCCAGCAGCCTCGGACTGGCTGGAAACACCATATATTTT. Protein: CASSLGLAGNTIYF.